A single count supports the clone carrying this TCR beta chain. The sample belongs to a study of shared clonotypes between healthy human individuals. Clones were sequenced by immunoSEQ multiplex PCR, and TCRdb holds only the in-frame ones, with some missing. The top ten clones hold 0.9% to 1.5% of a sample with 1.5 million to 2.5 million clones, approximately 94% of them seen once. Positively selected for CCR7, the CD45RO-negative cells used as naive CD8 cells excluded terminally differentiated effector memory CD45RA+ cells. The CDR3 runs 16 residues. The V end lost 8 bases, the J end lost 7 bases, and 24 bases lay between the germline ends. CDR1 and CDR2 from the germline V gene are MDHEN and SYDVKM.

The TCR was taken from a man younger than 30 in good health. Sequencing was done on a sample of naive CD8+ T cells sorted from blood. The chain employs TRBV28 and TRBJ1-5; perhaps TRBD1 as D (5 bases). The CDR3 DNA reads as TGTGCCAGCCCCCCCACTGGGGCAGGGTGGGGACAGCCCCAGCATTTT. Translating gives CASPPTGAGWGQPQHF.